The 12 T cell receptor beta chains below all came from one sample that was sequenced in a study of response to subunit inactivated influenza vaccine. TCRdb ran MiXCR on the RT-PCR reads and lists one entry per CDR3 protein. Seen here are roughly 520,000 distinct CDR3 sequences, roughly 27% observed once, and the top ten hold 1.5% to 2%. Sample: CD4+ T cells sorted from PBMCs, taken more than 4 days after vaccination. The receptors here all came from a man aged 50 or older who received an inactivated influenza vaccine.

This clonotype has more than one count but fewer than ten. V is TRBV6-2 or TRBV6-3 and J is TRBJ2-7; 8 bases align to TRBD2. Looked up from germline, CDR1 is MNHEY and CDR2 is SVGEGT. V was clipped by 5 bases and J by 1 base; unmatched bases: 7. The CDR3 sequence is 15 residues long. CDR3: CASSTGLGQSYEQYF. The CDR3 bases are TGTGCCAGCAGTACGGGACTAGGCCAATCCTACGAGCAGTACTTC.

The J gene is TRBJ2-3, the V gene TRBV20-1; D is ambiguous. This CDR3 contains 14 residues. Trimming cost V 6 bases and J 4 bases, with 17 bases left between them. The germline V gene encodes CDR1 DFQATT and CDR2 SNEGSKA (reference sequence). The CDR3 reads CSADALASADTQYF. The CDR3 bases are TGCAGTGCGGATGCACTTGCCTCTGCAGATACGCAGTATTTT.

The table lists this clonotype with a few counts. The rearrangement joins TRBV20-1 to TRBJ2-3; no definite D call. Germline values: CDR1 DFQATT, CDR2 SNEGSKA (reference sequence). The CDR3 is made up of 14 amino acids. V was clipped by 8 bases and J by 0 bases, with 15 bases between them. The CDR3 DNA reads TGCAGTTCCTTGGAGCCCCTCAGCACAGATACGCAGTATTTT. Protein: CSSLEPLSTDTQYF.

This clonotype has only a few counts. This sequence joins TRBV5-1 and TRBJ2-7, with D possibly being TRBD1 or TRBD2 (5 bases each). CDR3 length: 13 residues. Germline V lookup: CDR1 SGHRS, CDR2 YFSETQ. Trimming left V 4 bases short and J 5 bases short, with 13 bases between. The CDR3 here is CASSPGTFDEQYF. The CDR3 DNA reads as TGCGCCAGCAGCCCCGGGACCTTCGACGAGCAGTACTTC.

This clonotype was detected a few times. The chain is built from TRBV9 and TRBJ2-1; D perhaps matches TRBD2 (5 bases). Germline V gene data show CDR1 as SGDLS and CDR2 as YYNGEE. CDR3 length: 16 amino acids. With 0 bases removed from V and 3 bases from J, the gap between germline ends came to 13 bases. The CDR3 reads CASSVATSGVYNEQFF. CDR3 bases: TGTGCCAGCAGCGTAGCTACGAGCGGAGTCTACAATGAGCAGTTCTTC.

V usage is TRBV4-1 and J usage is TRBJ1-1; 10 nucleotides align to TRBD1. Germline CDR1 is MGHRA and CDR2 is YSYEKL. The CDR3 consists of 16 residues. Trimming took 4 bases from V and 5 from J; bases not matched to a gene: 10. The CDR3 region is CASSRGWGDRGTEAFF. The DNA for the CDR3 is TGCGCCAGCAGCCGCGGATGGGGGGACAGGGGAACTGAAGCTTTCTTT.

There are a few counts of this clonotype. DNA of the CDR3: TGTGCCAGCAGCGTAGCGGTACAAGAGACCCAGTACTTC. It codes for CASSVAVQETQYF. V is TRBV9 and J is TRBJ2-5, with D unresolved. Trimming left V 0 bases short and J 2 bases short, with 5 bases between. The CDR3 contains 13 residues. The germline V gene encodes CDR1 SGDLS and CDR2 YYNGEE. The complete variable domain, with remaining parts taken from reference TRBV9 and TRBJ2-5, reads DSGVTQTPKHLITATGQRVTLRCSPRSGDLSVYWYQQSLDQGLQFLIQYYNGEERAKGNILERFSAQQFPDLHSELNLSSLELGDSALYFCASSVAVQETQYFGPGTRLLVL.

The chain joins TRBV4-1 to TRBJ1-5, with D maybe TRBD1 (6 bases). This CDR3 spans 16 amino acids. V lost 0 bases, J lost 4 bases, and 13 bases lay in between. Germline assignment: CDR1 MGHRA and CDR2 YSYEKL. This CDR3 reads CASSQDRRTENQPQHF. CDR3 in DNA: TGCGCCAGCAGCCAAGACCGGCGGACAGAGAATCAGCCCCAGCATTTT.

The chain links TRBV5-1 to TRBJ2-5; TRBD2 aligns across 14 bases. Germline V gene data show CDR1 as SGHRS and CDR2 as YFSETQ. The length of the CDR3 is 15 residues. The V and J ends lost 4 bases and 5 bases, in that order; junction bases with no gene match: 4. CDR3 nucleotides: TGCGCCAGCAGCACTGGGACTAGCGGGAGTGAGACCCAGTACTTC. Its protein product is CASSTGTSGSETQYF.

This sequence joins TRBV5-1 and TRBJ2-7, with TRBD1 identical over 7 bases. V shed 4 bases and J 5 bases; nucleotides not matched to a gene: 18. From germline, CDR1 is SGHRS and CDR2 YFSETQ. This CDR3 has 17 amino acids. In DNA, the CDR3 is TGCGCCAGCAGCCTCACAGGGGCCAGGAGAATTAGCAACGAGCAGTACTTC. This encodes CASSLTGARRISNEQYF. Combining the CDR3 with reference TRBV5-1 and TRBJ2-7 gives the whole variable domain KAGVTQTPRYLIKTRGQQVTLSCSPISGHRSVSWYQQTPGQGLQFLFEYFSETQRNKGNFPGRFSGRQFSNSRSEMNVSTLELGDSALYLCASSLTGARRISNEQYFGPGTRLTVT.

The V gene is TRBV5-1, the J gene TRBJ2-1; the D is unclear. The length of the CDR3 is 15 residues. The V end was cut by 0 bases, the J end by 0 bases, with 7 bases between. The germline gives CDR1 SGHRS, CDR2 YFSETQ. CDR3 bases: TGCGCCAGCAGCTTGGGGCACTACTCCTACAATGAGCAGTTCTTC. It yields the protein CASSLGHYSYNEQFF. The full variable domain, completed using reference TRBV5-1 and TRBJ2-1, is KAGVTQTPRYLIKTRGQQVTLSCSPISGHRSVSWYQQTPGQGLQFLFEYFSETQRNKGNFPGRFSGRQFSNSRSEMNVSTLELGDSALYLCASSLGHYSYNEQFFGPGTRLTVL.

The chain links TRBV7-9 to TRBJ2-5; D call uncertain. CDR3 length: 14 residues. Germline CDR1 reads SEHNR; CDR2 reads FQNEAQ (reference sequence). Trimming removed 0 bases from V and 2 bases from J, with 7 bases in between. The CDR3 reads CASSLAVLQETQYF. The CDR3 DNA follows: TGTGCCAGCAGCTTAGCGGTGCTACAAGAGACCCAGTACTTC.